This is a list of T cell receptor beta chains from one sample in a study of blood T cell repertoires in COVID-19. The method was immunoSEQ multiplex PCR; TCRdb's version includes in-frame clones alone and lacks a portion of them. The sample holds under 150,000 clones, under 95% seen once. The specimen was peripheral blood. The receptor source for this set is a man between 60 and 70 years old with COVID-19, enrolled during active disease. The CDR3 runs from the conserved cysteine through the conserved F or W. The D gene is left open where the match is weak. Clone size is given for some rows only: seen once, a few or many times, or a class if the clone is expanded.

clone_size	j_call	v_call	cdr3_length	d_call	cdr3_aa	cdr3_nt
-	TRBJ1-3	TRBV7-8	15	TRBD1	CASSLERTGGNTIYF	TGTGCCAGCAGCTTAGAACGGACAGGGGGAAACACCATATATTTT
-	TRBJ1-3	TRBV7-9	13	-	CATLREHGNTIYF	TGTGCCACCCTCCGGGAGCATGGAAACACCATATATTTT
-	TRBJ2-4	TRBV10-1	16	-	CASSGGGTAAKNIQYF	TGCGCCAGCAGTGGAGGAGGGACTGCGGCCAAAAACATTCAGTACTTC
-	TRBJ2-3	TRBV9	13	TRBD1	CASSETGLDTQYF	TGTGCCAGCAGCGAGACAGGGTTAGATACGCAGTATTTT
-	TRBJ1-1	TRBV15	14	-	CATSPGGQYTEAFF	TGTGCCACCAGCCCCGGGGGGCAGTACACTGAAGCTTTCTTT
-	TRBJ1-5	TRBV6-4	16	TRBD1	CASLFGQGAFGQPQHF	TGTGCCAGCCTTTTCGGACAGGGGGCCTTTGGGCAGCCCCAGCATTTT
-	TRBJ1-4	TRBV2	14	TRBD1	CASSPDRGHEKLFF	TGTGCCAGCAGTCCCGACAGGGGGCACGAAAAACTGTTTTTT
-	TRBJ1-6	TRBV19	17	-	CASTKTSGLYYNSPLHF	TGTGCCAGTACGAAAACCTCAGGGCTCTACTATAATTCACCCCTCCACTTT
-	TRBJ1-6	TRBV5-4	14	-	CASSLDRVNSPLHF	TGTGCCAGCAGCTTGGACAGGGTGAATTCACCCCTCCACTTT
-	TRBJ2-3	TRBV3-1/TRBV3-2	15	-	CASSPGGVFTDTQYF	TGTGCCAGCAGCCCGGGCGGGGTTTTCACAGATACGCAGTATTTT
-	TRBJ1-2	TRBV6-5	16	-	CASSYLTGLANYGYTF	TGTGCCAGCAGTTACTTGACAGGTCTAGCTAACTATGGCTACACCTTC
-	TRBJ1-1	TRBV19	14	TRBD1	CASSPQGENTEAFF	TGTGCCAGTAGTCCACAGGGGGAGAACACTGAAGCTTTCTTT
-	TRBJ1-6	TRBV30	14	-	CAWSVRDGNSPLHF	TGTGCCTGGAGTGTACGAGACGGGAATTCACCCCTCCACTTT
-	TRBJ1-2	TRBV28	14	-	CASSPWKTVYGYTF	TGTGCCAGCAGTCCGTGGAAGACAGTCTATGGCTACACCTTC
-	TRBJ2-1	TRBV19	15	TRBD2	CASSILAGEKNEQFF	TGTGCCAGTAGTATTCTAGCGGGAGAAAAGAATGAGCAGTTCTTC
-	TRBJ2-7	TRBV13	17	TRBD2	CASSSTQTGTSVYEQYF	TGTGCCAGCAGCTCGACTCAAACCGGGACTAGCGTCTACGAGCAGTACTTC
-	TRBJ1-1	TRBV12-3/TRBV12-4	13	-	CASSNSGLTEAFF	TGTGCCAGCAGTAACTCAGGGTTGACTGAAGCTTTCTTT
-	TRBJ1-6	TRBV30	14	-	CAWSVPGEGSPLHF	TGTGCCTGGAGTGTACCGGGGGAAGGATCACCCCTCCACTTT
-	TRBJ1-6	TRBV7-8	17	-	CASSPEGQATYNSPLHF	TGTGCCAGCAGCCCCGAGGGACAAGCAACCTATAATTCACCCCTCCACTTT
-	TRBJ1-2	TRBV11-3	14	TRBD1	CASSFSDRGDGYTF	TGTGCCAGCAGCTTTTCGGACAGGGGCGATGGCTACACCTTC
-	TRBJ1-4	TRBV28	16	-	CASTRDEGVTNEKLFF	TGTGCCAGCACCAGAGACGAGGGCGTAACTAATGAAAAACTGTTTTTT
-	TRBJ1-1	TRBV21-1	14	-	CASSKVRTARDAFF	TGTGCCAGCAGCAAAGTTCGGACAGCACGGGATGCTTTCTTT
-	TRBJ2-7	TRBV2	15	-	CASGSPRIPSYEQYF	TGTGCCAGCGGATCCCCTAGGATCCCCTCCTACGAGCAGTACTTC
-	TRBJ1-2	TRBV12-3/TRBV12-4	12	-	CASSLRVHGYTF	TGTGCCAGCAGCCTCAGGGTCCATGGCTACACCTTC
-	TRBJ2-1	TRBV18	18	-	CASSPPYQGTSFGNEQFF	TGTGCCAGCTCACCACCGTACCAGGGTACATCTTTTGGCAATGAGCAGTTCTTC
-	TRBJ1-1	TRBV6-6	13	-	CASREGRGTEAFF	TGTGCCAGCAGGGAGGGACGCGGCACTGAAGCTTTCTTT
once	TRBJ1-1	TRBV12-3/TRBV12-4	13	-	CASSLVEGQAAFF	TGTGCCAGCAGTTTAGTAGAGGGACAAGCAGCTTTCTTT
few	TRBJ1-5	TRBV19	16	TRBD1	CASSILWTGANQPQHF	TGTGCCAGTAGTATCTTATGGACAGGGGCGAATCAGCCCCAGCATTTT
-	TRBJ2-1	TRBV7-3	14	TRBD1	CASSSTGTGDEQFF	TGTGCCAGCAGCTCAACCGGGACAGGGGATGAGCAGTTCTTC
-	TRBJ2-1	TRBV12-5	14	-	CASAAMAVYNEQFF	TGTGCTAGTGCAGCCATGGCGGTGTACAATGAGCAGTTCTTC
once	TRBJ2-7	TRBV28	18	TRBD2	CASSLSPDSGVIDYEQYF	TGTGCCAGCAGTTTATCCCCGGATAGCGGGGTTATTGACTACGAGCAGTACTTC
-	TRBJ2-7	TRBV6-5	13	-	CASSTTRFGEQYF	TGTGCCAGCTCGACGACTAGATTCGGCGAGCAGTACTTC
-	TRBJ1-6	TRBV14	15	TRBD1	CASSRRDSKNSPLHF	TGTGCCAGCAGCCGCCGGGACAGCAAGAATTCACCCCTCCACTTT
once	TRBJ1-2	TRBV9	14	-	CASSASDSAYGYTF	TGTGCCAGCAGCGCCTCAGACAGCGCCTATGGCTACACCTTC
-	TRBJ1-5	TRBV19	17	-	CASSISWADGFNQPQHF	TGTGCCAGTAGTATTTCGTGGGCAGACGGTTTTAATCAGCCCCAGCATTTT
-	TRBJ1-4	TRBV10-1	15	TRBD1	CASSDSGTGREKLFF	TGCGCCAGCAGTGATTCCGGGACAGGTCGAGAAAAACTGTTTTTT
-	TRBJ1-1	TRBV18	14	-	CASSPGRAGTEAFF	TGTGCCAGCTCACCGGGACGGGCGGGGACTGAAGCTTTCTTT
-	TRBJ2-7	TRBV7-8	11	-	CASSPLVEQYF	TGTGCCAGCAGCCCCCTAGTGGAGCAGTACTTC
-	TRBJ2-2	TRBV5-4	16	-	CASSLRLSGNTGELFF	TGTGCCAGCAGCTTGAGGCTGTCAGGGAACACCGGGGAGCTGTTTTTT
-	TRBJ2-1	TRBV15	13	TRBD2	CATSRALAANLFF	TGTGCCACCAGCAGGGCGCTAGCGGCCAATCTGTTCTTC
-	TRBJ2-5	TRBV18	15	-	CASSPLTSIGETQYF	TGTGCCAGCTCACCACTAACTAGCATCGGGGAGACCCAGTACTTC
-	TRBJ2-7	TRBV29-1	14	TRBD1	CSVELEAGGSEQYF	TGCAGCGTTGAATTGGAGGCAGGGGGCTCCGAGCAGTACTTC
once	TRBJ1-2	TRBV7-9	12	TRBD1	CASSVGQDGYTF	TGTGCCAGCAGCGTCGGACAGGATGGCTACACCTTC
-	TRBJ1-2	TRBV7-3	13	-	CASSLSSRGGYTF	TGTGCCAGCAGCTTGAGCTCTAGGGGTGGCTACACCTTC
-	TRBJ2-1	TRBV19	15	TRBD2	CASSIIAGGLSEQFF	TGTGCCAGTAGTATAATAGCGGGAGGTTTGAGTGAGCAGTTCTTC
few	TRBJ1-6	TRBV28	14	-	CASSSAQEDSPLHF	TGTGCCAGCAGTTCGGCCCAAGAGGATTCACCCCTCCACTTT